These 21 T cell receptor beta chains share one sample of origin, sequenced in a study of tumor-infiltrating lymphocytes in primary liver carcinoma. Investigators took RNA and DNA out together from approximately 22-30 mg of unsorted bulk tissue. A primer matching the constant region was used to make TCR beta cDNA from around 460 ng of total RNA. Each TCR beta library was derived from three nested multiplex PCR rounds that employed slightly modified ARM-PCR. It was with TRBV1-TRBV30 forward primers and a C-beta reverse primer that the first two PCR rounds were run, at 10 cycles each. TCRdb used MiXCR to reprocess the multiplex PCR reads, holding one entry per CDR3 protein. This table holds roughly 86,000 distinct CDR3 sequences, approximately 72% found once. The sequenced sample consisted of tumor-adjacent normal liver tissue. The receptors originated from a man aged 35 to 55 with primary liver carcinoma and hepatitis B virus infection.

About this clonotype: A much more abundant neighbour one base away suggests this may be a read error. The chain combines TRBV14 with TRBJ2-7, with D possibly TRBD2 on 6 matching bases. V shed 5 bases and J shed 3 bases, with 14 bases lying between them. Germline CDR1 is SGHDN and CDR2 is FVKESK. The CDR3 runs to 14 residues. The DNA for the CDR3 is TGTGCCAGCAGCTGGCGGGGAGAGGGCTACGAGCAGTACTTC. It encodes CASSWRGEGYEQYF.

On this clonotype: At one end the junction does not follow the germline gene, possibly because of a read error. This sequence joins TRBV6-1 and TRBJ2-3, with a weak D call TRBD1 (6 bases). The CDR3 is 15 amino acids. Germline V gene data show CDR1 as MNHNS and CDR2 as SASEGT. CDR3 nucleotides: TGTGCCAGCAGTGACCGACAGGATACCACAGATATGCAGTATTTT. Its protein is CASSDRQDTTDMQYF.

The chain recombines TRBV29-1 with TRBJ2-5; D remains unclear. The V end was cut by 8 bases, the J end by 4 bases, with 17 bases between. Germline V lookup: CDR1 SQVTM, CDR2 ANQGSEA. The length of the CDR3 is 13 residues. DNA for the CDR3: TGCAGCTTTTGGCATGGTTTGGGAGAGACCCAGTACTTC. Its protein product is CSFWHGLGETQYF.

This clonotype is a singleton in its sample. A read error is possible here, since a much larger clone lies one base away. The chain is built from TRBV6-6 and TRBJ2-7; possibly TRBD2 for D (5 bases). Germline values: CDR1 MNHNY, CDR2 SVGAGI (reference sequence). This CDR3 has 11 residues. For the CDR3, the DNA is TGTGCCAGCAGTTCTGAGTGGGAGCGGTACTTC. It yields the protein CASSSEWERYF.

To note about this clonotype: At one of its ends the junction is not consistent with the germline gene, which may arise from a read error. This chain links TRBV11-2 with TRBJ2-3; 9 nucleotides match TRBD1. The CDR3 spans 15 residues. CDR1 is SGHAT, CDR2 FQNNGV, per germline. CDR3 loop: CDSSAHRGRLDTHYF. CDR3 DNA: TGTGACAGCAGTGCGCACAGGGGGCGCTTAGATACGCATTATTTT.

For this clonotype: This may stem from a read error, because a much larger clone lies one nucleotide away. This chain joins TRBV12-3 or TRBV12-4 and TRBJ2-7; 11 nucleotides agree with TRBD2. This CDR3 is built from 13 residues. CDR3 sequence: CASSGLAGYDQYF. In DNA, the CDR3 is TGTGCCAGCAGTGGACTAGCGGGCTACGATCAGTACTTC.

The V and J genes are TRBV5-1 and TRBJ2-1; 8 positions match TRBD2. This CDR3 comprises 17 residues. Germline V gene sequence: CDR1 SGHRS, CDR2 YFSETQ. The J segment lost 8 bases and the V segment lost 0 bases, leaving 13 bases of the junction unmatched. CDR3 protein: CASSLAIRRVSGDEQFF. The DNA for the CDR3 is TGCGCCAGCAGCTTGGCCATAAGAAGGGTTAGCGGGGATGAGCAGTTCTTC.

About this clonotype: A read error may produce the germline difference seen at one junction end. As DNA, the CDR3 is TGTGCCAGCAGTTACACGGATTCCTACGAACAGTACTTC. This encodes CASSYTDSYEQYF. The chain is built from TRBV6-5 and TRBJ2-7; D unclear. The CDR3 sequence is 13 residues long. Germline values: CDR1 MNHEY, CDR2 SVGAGI.

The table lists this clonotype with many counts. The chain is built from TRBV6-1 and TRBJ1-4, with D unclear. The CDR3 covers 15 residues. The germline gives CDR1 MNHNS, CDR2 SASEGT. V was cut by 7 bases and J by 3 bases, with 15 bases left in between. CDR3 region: CASIDPKRPNEKLFF. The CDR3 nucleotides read TGTGCCAGCATTGATCCGAAGCGACCTAATGAAAAACTGTTTTTT.

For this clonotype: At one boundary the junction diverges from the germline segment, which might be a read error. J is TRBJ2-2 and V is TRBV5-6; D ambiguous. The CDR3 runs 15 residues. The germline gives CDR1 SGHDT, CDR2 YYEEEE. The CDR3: CVSIRKGQITGELFF. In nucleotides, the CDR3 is TGTGTCAGCATCCGAAAGGGCCAAATCACCGGGGAGCTGTTTTTT.

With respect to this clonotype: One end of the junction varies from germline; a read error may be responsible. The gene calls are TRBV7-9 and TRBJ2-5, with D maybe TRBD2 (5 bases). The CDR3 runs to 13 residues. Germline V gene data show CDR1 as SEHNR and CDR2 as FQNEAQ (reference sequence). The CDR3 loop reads CTSSFGVQETQYF. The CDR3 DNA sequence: TGTACCAGCAGCTTCGGGGTACAAGAGACCCAGTACTTC.

The CDR3 sequence: CATTTGLRGTYEQYF. CDR3 nucleotide sequence: TGTGCCACCACAACGGGACTCAGGGGGACCTACGAGCAGTACTTC. This rearrangement joins TRBV6-6 to TRBJ2-7; a weak D match, TRBD1 (7 bases). Trimming removed 10 bases from V and 2 bases from J, with 21 bases in between. The CDR3 length is 15 residues. Germline V CDR1 and CDR2: MNHNY, SVGAGI (reference sequence).

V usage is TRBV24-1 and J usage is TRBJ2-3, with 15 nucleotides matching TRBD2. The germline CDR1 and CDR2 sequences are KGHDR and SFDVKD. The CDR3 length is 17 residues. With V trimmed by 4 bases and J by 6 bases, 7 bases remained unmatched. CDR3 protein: CATSDPGLAGGPDTQYF. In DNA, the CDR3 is TGTGCCACCAGTGACCCAGGACTAGCGGGAGGGCCGGATACGCAGTATTTT.

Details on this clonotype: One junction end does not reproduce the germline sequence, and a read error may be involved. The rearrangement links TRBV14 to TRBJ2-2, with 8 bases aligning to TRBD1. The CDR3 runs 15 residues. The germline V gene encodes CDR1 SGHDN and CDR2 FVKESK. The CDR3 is CASSPRTGIFGKLFF. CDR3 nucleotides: TGTGCCAGCAGCCCCCGGACAGGGATCTTCGGGAAGCTGTTTTTT.

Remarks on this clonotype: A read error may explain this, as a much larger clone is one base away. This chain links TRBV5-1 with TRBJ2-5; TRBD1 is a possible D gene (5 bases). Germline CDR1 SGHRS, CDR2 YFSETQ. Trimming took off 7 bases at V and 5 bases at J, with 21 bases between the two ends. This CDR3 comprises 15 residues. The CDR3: CASWRQTESKETQYF. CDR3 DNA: TGCGCCAGCTGGCGACAGACTGAGAGTAAGGAGACCCAGTACTTC.

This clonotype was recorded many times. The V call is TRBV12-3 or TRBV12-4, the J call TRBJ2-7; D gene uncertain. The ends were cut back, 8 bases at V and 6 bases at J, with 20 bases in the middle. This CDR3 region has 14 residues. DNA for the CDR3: TGTGCCAGCCGCCCTACGGGTGTAGCAGGCGAGCAGTACTTC. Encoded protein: CASRPTGVAGEQYF.

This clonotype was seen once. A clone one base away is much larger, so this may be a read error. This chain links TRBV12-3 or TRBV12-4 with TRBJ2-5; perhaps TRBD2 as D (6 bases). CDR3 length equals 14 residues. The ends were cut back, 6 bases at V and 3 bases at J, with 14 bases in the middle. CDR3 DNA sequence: TGTGCCAGCAGCCAGAACGGGAGAGAAGAGACCCAGTACTTC. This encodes CASSQNGREETQYF.

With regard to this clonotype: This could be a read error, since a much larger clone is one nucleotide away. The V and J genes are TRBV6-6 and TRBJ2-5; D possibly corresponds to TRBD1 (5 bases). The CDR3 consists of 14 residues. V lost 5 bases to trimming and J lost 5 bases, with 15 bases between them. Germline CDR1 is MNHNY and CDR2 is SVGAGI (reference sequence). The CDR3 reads CASSTGHETETQYF. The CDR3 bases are TGTGCCAGCAGTACTGGACATGAAACGGAGACCCAGTACTTC.

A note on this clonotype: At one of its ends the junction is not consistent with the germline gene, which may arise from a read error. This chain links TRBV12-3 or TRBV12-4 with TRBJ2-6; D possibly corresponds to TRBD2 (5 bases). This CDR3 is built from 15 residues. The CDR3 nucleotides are TGTGCCGGCAGTTTTGAGAGGGCTGGAGCCAACGTCCTGACTTTC. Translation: CAGSFERAGANVLTF.

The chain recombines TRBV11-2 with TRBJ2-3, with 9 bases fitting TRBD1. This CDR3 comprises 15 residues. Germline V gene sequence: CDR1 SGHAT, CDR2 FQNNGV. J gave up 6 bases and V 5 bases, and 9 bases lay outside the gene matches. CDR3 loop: CASSTHRGRLDTQYF. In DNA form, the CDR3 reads TGTGCCAGCAGCACGCACAGGGGGCGCTTGGATACGCAGTATTTT.

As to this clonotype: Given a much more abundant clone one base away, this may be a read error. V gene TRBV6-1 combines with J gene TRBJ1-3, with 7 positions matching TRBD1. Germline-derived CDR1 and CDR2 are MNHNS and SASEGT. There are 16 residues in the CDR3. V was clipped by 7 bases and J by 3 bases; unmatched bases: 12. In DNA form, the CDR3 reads TGTGCCAGCAACGGTAGGGGGACAGTGATTGGAAACACCATATATTTT. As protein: CASNGRGTVIGNTIYF.